This T cell receptor beta chain was identified in a study of blood T cell repertoires in COVID-19. This table comes from immunoSEQ multiplex PCR, and its TCRdb copy is limited to in-frame clones, with some not included. The data hold more than 200,000 clones, with roughly 88% observed a single time. The sequence came from a man aged 80 or over with acute or convalescent COVID-19. What was sequenced was peripheral blood.

Here the CDR3 DNA reads TGTGCCAGCAGCCAAGAAAGGGGGATTAAGAATCAGCCCCAGCATTTT. Encoded protein: CASSQERGIKNQPQHF. This chain joins TRBV4-2 and TRBJ1-5, with a tentative D call TRBD1 (6 bases). In germline, CDR1 is LGHNA, CDR2 YNFKEQ. The CDR3 has 16 residues. V was clipped by 0 bases and J by 4 bases, with 13 bases between them.